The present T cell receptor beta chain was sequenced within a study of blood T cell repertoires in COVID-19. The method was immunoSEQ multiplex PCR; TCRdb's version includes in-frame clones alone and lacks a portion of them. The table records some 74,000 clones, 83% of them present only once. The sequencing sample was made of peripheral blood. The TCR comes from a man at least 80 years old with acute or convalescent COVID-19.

This CDR3 is CASSQEDSYNEQFF. CDR3 sequence (DNA): TGCGCCAGCAGCCAAGAGGACAGTTACAATGAGCAGTTCTTC. The chain is built from TRBV4-1 and TRBJ2-1; perhaps TRBD1 as D (6 bases). The CDR3 runs 14 residues. Germline V gives CDR1 MGHRA, CDR2 YSYEKL. V lost 0 bases, J lost 4 bases, and 7 bases lay in between.